Here is one TCR beta chain with its context. The data belong to a study of blood T cell repertoires in COVID-19. Study-wide context: Researchers got acute and convalescent COVID-19 samples from the United States, Italy and Spain.

Study processing details: For nucleated cells, counts were estimated from reference gene primer amplification. Libraries were prepared by immunoSEQ multiplex PCR; TCRdb keeps only in-frame clonotypes and omits some of them. That table gives V, J and clone size, and the DNA gave D and trimming. The data contain some 120,000 clones, 84% of them singletons. This TCR was recovered from a woman under 40 who had recovered from COVID-19. Input material: peripheral blood.

The CDR3 region is CASSTTIRTGGEDEQFF. The CDR3 bases are TGTGCCAGCTCAACGACGATCCGGACAGGGGGCGAGGATGAGCAGTTCTTC. This rearrangement joins TRBV18 to TRBJ2-1; 11 bases are a match to TRBD1. Trimming took 5 bases from V and 8 from J; bases not matched to a gene: 14. The CDR3 spans 17 residues. Germline CDR1 KGHSH, CDR2 LQKENI.